These T cell receptor beta chains were read from a single sample in a study of T cell responses to AZD1222 COVID-19 vaccine. Some clones are missing from TCRdb's copy, which holds only in-frame ones; the method was immunoSEQ multiplex PCR. The sample contains about 190,000 clones, approximately 91% of which appear only once. The specimen was peripheral blood, collected on day 0 of AZD1222 vaccination. These receptors all stem from an adult in good health. Both conserved end residues are part of each CDR3. Fields, in order: V gene, D gene, clone size, J gene, CDR3 DNA, CDR3 protein. A D gene is named only where the DNA matches it firmly. Rows may omit the clone size; those that give it use once, few, many or a size class.

TRBV27	NA	NA	TRBJ1-5	TGTGCCAGCAGTTTAGGGTACAGTATCCAGCCCCAGCATTTT	CASSLGYSIQPQHF
TRBV19	TRBD1	NA	TRBJ1-2	TGTGCCAGTAGTCAGGACAGGCTCCGTAAAGAAGTCTATGGCTACACCTTC	CASSQDRLRKEVYGYTF
TRBV28	NA	NA	TRBJ1-4	TGTGCCAGCAGTTTAACGGGGGTCACTAATGAAAAACTGTTTTTT	CASSLTGVTNEKLFF
TRBV5-1	NA	NA	TRBJ2-3	TGCGCCAGCAGCTCTAATACAGATACGCAGTATTTT	CASSSNTDTQYF
TRBV18	TRBD2	NA	TRBJ2-1	TGTGCCAGCTCACCACTGTCGGGGGGGGGCCACAATGAGCAGTTCTTC	CASSPLSGGGHNEQFF
TRBV5-1	TRBD2	NA	TRBJ2-1	TGCGCCAGCAGCAAAGGACTAGCGGGAGGGAGCTCCTACAATGAGCAGTTCTTC	CASSKGLAGGSSYNEQFF
TRBV11-1	TRBD1	NA	TRBJ2-7	TGTGCCAGCAGACCACAGGGGGCGTCCTACGAGCAGTACTTC	CASRPQGASYEQYF
TRBV19	NA	NA	TRBJ2-7	TGTGCCAGTAGTATGGGGGCGGGGGCCCTACCCAACGAGCAGTACTTC	CASSMGAGALPNEQYF
TRBV6-6	TRBD2	NA	TRBJ2-5	TGTGCCAGCAGTTACTCCCTAGCGGGGTTGACCCAGTACTTC	CASSYSLAGLTQYF
TRBV7-9	NA	NA	TRBJ2-2	TGTGCCAGCAGCCTAGGGGCGGACACCGGGGAGCTGTTTTTT	CASSLGADTGELFF
TRBV12-3/TRBV12-4	NA	NA	TRBJ1-6	TGTGCCAGCAGTTTCGGCTATAATTCACCCCTCCACTTT	CASSFGYNSPLHF
TRBV27	NA	NA	TRBJ1-5	TGTGCCAGCAGGCCCTGGGGGAGCCAGGGAAATCAGCCCCAGCATTTT	CASRPWGSQGNQPQHF
TRBV9	NA	once	TRBJ1-2	TGTGCCAGCAGCGTAGGTTCTGGACAGCTGAAAACTCATGGCTACACCTTC	CASSVGSGQLKTHGYTF
TRBV18	NA	few	TRBJ1-2	TGTGCCAGCTCACGACGGGAAAACTATGGCTACACCTTC	CASSRRENYGYTF
TRBV7-2	NA	NA	TRBJ1-5	TGTGCCAGCAGCTTAGGGCAGGGTAGCAATCAGCCCCAGCATTTT	CASSLGQGSNQPQHF
TRBV7-9	NA	NA	TRBJ1-1	TGTGCCAGCAGCGCCATATGGGGGGGCACTGAAGCTTTCTTT	CASSAIWGGTEAFF
TRBV13	NA	NA	TRBJ2-2	TGTGCCAGCAGCTTACGTGATCATCCAACTACCGGGGAGCTGTTTTTT	CASSLRDHPTTGELFF
TRBV6-1	NA	NA	TRBJ2-1	TGTGCCAGCAGTGAACCAGGGGAGCCGAGTGTCCACAATGAGCAGTTCTTC	CASSEPGEPSVHNEQFF
TRBV2	TRBD2	once	TRBJ2-2	TGTGCCAGCAGTGAAGGACTAGCGGGAGGAACCGGGGAGCTGTTTTTT	CASSEGLAGGTGELFF
TRBV7-9	NA	NA	TRBJ1-1	TGTGCCAGCAGCTTACGCCTGGGACAGAACACTGAAGCTTTCTTT	CASSLRLGQNTEAFF
TRBV3-1/TRBV3-2	TRBD2	NA	TRBJ2-1	TGTGCCAGCAGCCAAGGAGCGGGGGTCTACAATGAGCAGTTCTTC	CASSQGAGVYNEQFF
TRBV9	NA	NA	TRBJ2-1	TGTGCCAGCAGCGTAGCCTTCACTAGACGAAATGAGCAGTTCTTC	CASSVAFTRRNEQFF
TRBV7-9	NA	NA	TRBJ1-2	TGTGCCAGCAGCTTAGCGGCAGGAATGTATGGCTACACCTTC	CASSLAAGMYGYTF
TRBV9	NA	NA	TRBJ2-5	TGTGCCAGCAGCCCGCGTGGGAGGGGGCGGACGGAGACCCAGTACTTC	CASSPRGRGRTETQYF
TRBV9	TRBD2	NA	TRBJ2-1	TGTGCCAGCAGCCCCTGGACTAGCGGGAGCAATGAGCAGTTCTTC	CASSPWTSGSNEQFF
TRBV9	TRBD2	NA	TRBJ2-3	TGTGCCAGCACGGCGGGAGTCACAGATACGCAGTATTTT	CASTAGVTDTQYF
TRBV5-1	TRBD1	NA	TRBJ1-5	TGCGCCAGCAGCCCTTCTCCGGGACAGGGGCTTTATAGCAATCAGCCCCAGCATTTT	CASSPSPGQGLYSNQPQHF
TRBV6-5	TRBD2	NA	TRBJ2-5	TGTGCCAGCAGTTACAGTACTAGCGGGAGGGCGGAGACCCAGTACTTC	CASSYSTSGRAETQYF
TRBV5-1	NA	few	TRBJ2-1	TGCGCCAGCAGCTTGGCGACTAGTATCGATGAGCAGTTCTTC	CASSLATSIDEQFF
TRBV3-1/TRBV3-2	TRBD1	NA	TRBJ1-5	TGTGCCAGCAGCCCCGACAGGGGTGAGGACAATCAGCCCCAGCATTTT	CASSPDRGEDNQPQHF
TRBV7-9	TRBD2	NA	TRBJ2-3	TGTGCCAGCAGCTGGAACTCGCCGTCACTAGCGGCAATCACAGATACGCAGTATTTT	CASSWNSPSLAAITDTQYF
TRBV10-3	NA	NA	TRBJ1-3	TGTGCCATCAGTGCAGGCGCCTCTGGAAACACCATATATTTT	CAISAGASGNTIYF
TRBV28	TRBD2	NA	TRBJ2-7	TGTGCCAGCAGGCCGATGACTAGCGGGAGGTACGAGCAGTACTTC	CASRPMTSGRYEQYF
TRBV2	TRBD1	NA	TRBJ2-7	TGTGCCAGCAGCCCACTCCGGGACAGGGTCCACGAGCAGTACTTC	CASSPLRDRVHEQYF
TRBV12-5	TRBD2	NA	TRBJ2-7	TGTGCTAGTGGTTTGGTAAGACTAGCGGTTCCCTACGAGCAGTACTTC	CASGLVRLAVPYEQYF
TRBV4-1	NA	NA	TRBJ1-6	TGCGCCAGCAGCCAAGATCAATTTTTCCCAGGGTCCAGCTATAATTCACCCCTCCACTTT	CASSQDQFFPGSSYNSPLHF
TRBV3-1/TRBV3-2	NA	once	TRBJ1-3	TGTGCCAGCAGCCAAGCAGGGGCTAACTCTGGAAACACCATATATTTT	CASSQAGANSGNTIYF
TRBV6-5	TRBD1	NA	TRBJ1-4	TGTGCCAGCAGTATACAGGGGGCCGATGAAAAACTGTTTTTT	CASSIQGADEKLFF
TRBV7-3	TRBD1	NA	TRBJ2-1	TGTGCCAGCAGACCCGGGACAGGGGGCTCCTACAATGAGCAGTTCTTC	CASRPGTGGSYNEQFF
TRBV5-1	NA	NA	TRBJ1-1	TGCGCCAGCAAGTCCAACGTGAACACTGAAGCTTTCTTT	CASKSNVNTEAFF
TRBV20-1	NA	NA	TRBJ2-5	TGCAGTGCCCGGAACCTAGAGACCCAGTACTTC	CSARNLETQYF
TRBV28	NA	NA	TRBJ2-1	TGTGCCAGCAGTCCGCCAGCGGGCGTTCGCAATGAGCAGTTCTTC	CASSPPAGVRNEQFF
TRBV6-6	TRBD1	NA	TRBJ1-1	TGTGCCAGCAGTTACCTGGGACAGGGGGCTACTGAAGCTTTCTTT	CASSYLGQGATEAFF
TRBV7-9	TRBD1	NA	TRBJ2-7	TGTGCCAGCAGCTTAGAATCCCGACAGGGAGAGCAGTACTTC	CASSLESRQGEQYF
TRBV11-1	TRBD1	NA	TRBJ1-2	TGTGCCAGCAGGGGACAGGGGGATGGCTACACCTTC	CASRGQGDGYTF
TRBV27	NA	NA	TRBJ2-7	TGTGCCAGCGGGACGCAAACCTACGAGCAGTACTTC	CASGTQTYEQYF
TRBV2	NA	NA	TRBJ2-7	TGTGCCAGCAGTGTCTCGCATGTCACCTACGAGCAGTACTTC	CASSVSHVTYEQYF
TRBV5-8	TRBD2	NA	TRBJ2-1	TGTGCCAGCAACCAAGCGGGAAGCTCCTACAATGAGCAGTTCTTC	CASNQAGSSYNEQFF
TRBV3-1/TRBV3-2	TRBD2	NA	TRBJ2-3	TGTGCCAGCAGTCCGAGGACTAGAACGGATACGCAGTATTTT	CASSPRTRTDTQYF
TRBV7-8	NA	NA	TRBJ1-1	TGTGCCAGCAGCCTTCGGCGGGGGCTGGGGAACACTGAAGCTTTCTTT	CASSLRRGLGNTEAFF